This T cell receptor beta chain was recorded in a study of monozygotic twins with inflammatory bowel disease. The total RNA came straight from whole blood, and T cells were not sorted beforehand. TCRdb re-called the 5' RACE reads, yielding one record per CDR3 amino acid sequence without DNA. This sample's table has about 380,000 distinct CDR3 sequences. Regarding the study as a whole: Repertoire similarity matched across concordant and discordant twins, perhaps owing to limited power.

On this clonotype itself: What it binds is not known.

The germline V gene encodes CDR1 MNHEY and CDR2 SVGEGT. The CDR3 contains 17 residues. The receptor was derived from a human donor with ulcerative colitis or Crohn's disease, or a healthy co-twin of an affected twin (not recorded which). The sequenced material came from blood. The chain employs TRBV6-2 or TRBV6-3 and TRBJ2-3. CDR3 residues: CASSSSELGTFTDTQYF.